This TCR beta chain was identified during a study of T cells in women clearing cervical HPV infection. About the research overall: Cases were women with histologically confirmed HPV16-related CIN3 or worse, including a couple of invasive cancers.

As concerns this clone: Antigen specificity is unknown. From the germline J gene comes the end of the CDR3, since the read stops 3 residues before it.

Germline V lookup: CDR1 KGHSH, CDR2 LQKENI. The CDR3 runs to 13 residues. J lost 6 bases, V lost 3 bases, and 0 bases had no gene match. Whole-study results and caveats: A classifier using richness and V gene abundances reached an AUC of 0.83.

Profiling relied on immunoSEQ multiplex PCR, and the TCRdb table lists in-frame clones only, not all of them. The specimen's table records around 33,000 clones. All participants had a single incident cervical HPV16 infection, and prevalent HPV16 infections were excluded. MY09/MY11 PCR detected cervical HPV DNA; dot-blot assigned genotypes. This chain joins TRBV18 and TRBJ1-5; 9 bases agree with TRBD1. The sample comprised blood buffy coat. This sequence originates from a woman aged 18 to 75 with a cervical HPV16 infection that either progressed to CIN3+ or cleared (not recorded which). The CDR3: CASSPGQGQPQHF. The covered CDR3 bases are TGTGCCAGCTCACCGGGACAGGGTCAGCCC.